The clone carrying this TCR beta chain was counted ten times or more. Its antigen remains unknown. One entry per CDR3 protein results from TCRdb running MiXCR on the RT-PCR reads. The sample lists 800,000 or so distinct CDR3 sequences; approximately 21% were seen once. The sample is drawn from a study of response to subunit inactivated influenza vaccine. The trim removed 5 bases at V and 2 bases at J, leaving 13 bases unmatched. Germline CDR1 and CDR2: SGHVS and FQNEAQ. The CDR3 has 17 residues. Findings and limits, study-wide: Every seasonal influenza vaccination brings in few new T cells, the authors suggested.

The chain has TRBV7-8 and TRBJ2-3, with 7 bases lining up with TRBD1. The sequencing used PBMCs from blood, collected about 5 days after vaccination. This TCR was sampled from a man aged 50 or older who received an inactivated influenza vaccine. This chain's CDR3 is CASSPNELTGHTDTQYF. In DNA, the CDR3 is TGTGCCAGCAGCCCAAACGAACTGACAGGGCACACAGATACGCAGTATTTT.